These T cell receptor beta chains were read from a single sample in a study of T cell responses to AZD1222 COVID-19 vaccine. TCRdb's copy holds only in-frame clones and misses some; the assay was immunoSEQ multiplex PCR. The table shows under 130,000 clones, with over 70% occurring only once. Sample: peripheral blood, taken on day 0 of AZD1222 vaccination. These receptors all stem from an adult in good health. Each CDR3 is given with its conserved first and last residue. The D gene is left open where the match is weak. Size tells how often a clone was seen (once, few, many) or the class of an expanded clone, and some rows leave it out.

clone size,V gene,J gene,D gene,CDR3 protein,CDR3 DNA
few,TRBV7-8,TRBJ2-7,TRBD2,CASSSRRLAGYEQYF,TGTGCCAGCAGCTCCAGGAGGCTAGCGGGGTACGAGCAGTACTTC
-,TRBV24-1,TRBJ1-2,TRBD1,CATSERTGFGYTF,TGTGCCACCAGTGAGCGGACAGGGTTCGGCTACACCTTC
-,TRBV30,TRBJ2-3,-,CASGGGADTQYF,TGTGCCTCCGGAGGGGGGGCAGATACGCAGTATTTT
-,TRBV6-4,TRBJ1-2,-,CASGVGGYTF,TGTGCCAGCGGCGTAGGGGGCTACACCTTC
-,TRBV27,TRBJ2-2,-,CASSLGKDGELFF,TGTGCCAGCAGTTTGGGGAAGGACGGGGAGCTGTTTTTT
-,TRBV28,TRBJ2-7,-,CASGQNSYEQYF,TGTGCCAGTGGACAGAACTCCTACGAGCAGTACTTC
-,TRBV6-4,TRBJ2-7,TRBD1,CASTEKDRVQDSYEQYF,TGTGCCAGCACCGAAAAGGACAGGGTCCAAGACTCCTACGAGCAGTACTTC
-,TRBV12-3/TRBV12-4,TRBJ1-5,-,CASSPVRQPQHF,TGTGCCAGCAGTCCAGTTCGTCAGCCCCAGCATTTT
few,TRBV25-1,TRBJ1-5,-,CASSDWGAGNQPQHF,TGTGCCAGCAGCGACTGGGGAGCAGGGAATCAGCCCCAGCATTTT
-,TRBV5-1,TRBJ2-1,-,CASSLALTLNSYEQFF,TGCGCCAGCAGCTTGGCCCTTACCCTAAACAGTTATGAGCAGTTCTTC
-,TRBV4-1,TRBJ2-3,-,CASSQDRVTDTQYF,TGCGCCAGCAGCCAAGACAGGGTCACAGATACGCAGTATTTT
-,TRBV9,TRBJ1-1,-,CASSVKTANTEAFF,TGTGCCAGCAGCGTAAAGACAGCGAACACTGAAGCTTTCTTT
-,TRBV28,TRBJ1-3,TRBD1,CASSSGQGAWSGNTIYF,TGTGCCAGCAGTTCAGGACAGGGGGCTTGGTCTGGAAACACCATATATTTT
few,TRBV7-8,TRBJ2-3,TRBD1,CASSLEASGTGPDTQYF,TGTGCCAGCAGCTTAGAGGCCTCCGGGACAGGGCCAGATACGCAGTATTTT
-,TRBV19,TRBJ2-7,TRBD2,CASQTSGGPYEQYF,TGTGCCAGTCAGACTAGCGGAGGCCCCTACGAGCAGTACTTC
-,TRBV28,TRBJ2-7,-,CASSLPGTGTYEQYF,TGTGCCAGCAGTTTACCCGGGACGGGGACCTACGAGCAGTACTTC
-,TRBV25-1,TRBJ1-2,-,CASSRDSPYGYTF,TGTGCCAGCAGTAGGGACTCCCCCTATGGCTACACCTTC
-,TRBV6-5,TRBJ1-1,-,CASSYWGTVNTEAFF,TGTGCCAGCAGTTACTGGGGGACTGTGAACACTGAAGCTTTCTTT
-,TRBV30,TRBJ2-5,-,CAWNDGARETQYF,TGTGCCTGGAATGATGGGGCTAGGGAGACCCAGTACTTC
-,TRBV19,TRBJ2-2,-,CAGSRDANTGELFF,TGTGCCGGATCCCGGGACGCGAACACCGGGGAGCTGTTTTTT
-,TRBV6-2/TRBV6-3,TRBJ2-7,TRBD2,CASRPSGTYEQYF,TGTGCCAGCAGACCTAGCGGGACATACGAGCAGTACTTC
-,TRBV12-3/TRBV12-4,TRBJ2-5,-,CASTQRRKETQYF,TGTGCCAGCACTCAGCGGAGAAAAGAGACCCAGTACTTC
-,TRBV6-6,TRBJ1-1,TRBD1,CASSPGGINTEAFF,TGTGCCAGCAGCCCAGGGGGTATTAACACTGAAGCTTTCTTT
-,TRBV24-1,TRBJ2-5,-,CATRDSQETQYF,TGTGCCACCAGAGACAGCCAAGAGACCCAGTACTTC
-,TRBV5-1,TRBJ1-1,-,CASSPRTGSNTEAFF,TGCGCCAGCAGCCCTAGGACGGGGTCGAACACTGAAGCTTTCTTT
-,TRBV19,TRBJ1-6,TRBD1,CASRNRGNYNSPLHF,TGTGCCAGTAGAAACAGGGGAAACTATAATTCACCCCTCCACTTT
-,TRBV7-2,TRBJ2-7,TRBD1,CASSLASRDRGLPYEQYF,TGTGCCAGCAGCTTAGCGTCCCGGGACAGGGGACTCCCCTACGAGCAGTACTTC
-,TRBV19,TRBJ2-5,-,CASSITAETQYF,TGTGCCAGTAGTATCACTGCCGAGACCCAGTACTTC
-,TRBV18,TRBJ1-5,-,CASSTPQGTSNQPQHF,TGTGCCAGCTCAACTCCACAGGGAACCAGCAATCAGCCCCAGCATTTT
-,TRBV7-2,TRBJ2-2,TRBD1,CASSLEGGPGELFF,TGTGCCAGCAGCCTTGAAGGGGGCCCCGGGGAGCTGTTTTTT
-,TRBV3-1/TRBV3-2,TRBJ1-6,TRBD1,CASSQRRGQTPSSYNSPLHF,TGTGCCAGCAGCCAAAGGAGGGGACAGACGCCGAGCTCCTATAATTCACCCCTCCACTTT
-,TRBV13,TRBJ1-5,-,CASSDRGGRNQPQHF,TGTGCCAGCAGCGATCGGGGAGGGAGAAATCAGCCCCAGCATTTT
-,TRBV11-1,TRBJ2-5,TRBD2,CASSRTSGTGETQYF,TGTGCCAGCAGTCGGACTAGCGGGACTGGGGAGACCCAGTACTTC
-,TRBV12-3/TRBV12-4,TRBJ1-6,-,CASSTNGGPLHF,TGTGCCAGCAGTACCAACGGGGGCCCCCTCCACTTT
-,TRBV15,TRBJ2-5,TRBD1,CATSRDRGQETQYF,TGTGCCACCAGCAGAGACAGGGGGCAAGAGACCCAGTACTTC
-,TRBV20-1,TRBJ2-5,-,CSASPPNGEETQYF,TGCAGTGCTAGTCCCCCTAACGGGGAAGAGACCCAGTACTTC
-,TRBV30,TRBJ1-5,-,CAWTVGSNQPQHF,TGTGCCTGGACGGTGGGCAGCAATCAGCCCCAGCATTTT
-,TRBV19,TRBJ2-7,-,CASSQRGTNYEQYF,TGTGCCAGTAGTCAGAGGGGAACCAACTACGAGCAGTACTTC
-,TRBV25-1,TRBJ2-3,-,CASSVDRAEDTQYF,TGTGCCAGCAGTGTAGATAGGGCTGAAGATACGCAGTATTTT